Shown below are 3 T cell receptor beta chains from a single sample sequenced in a study of blood T cell repertoires in COVID-19 (dated by TCRdb to 2020 to 2022). Library construction relied on the immunoSEQ multiplex PCR assay. TCRdb limited this immuneACCESS table to in-frame rearrangements with V and J called. A share of clones is missing; checked studies link under half to unresolved V genes, and the rest is unexplained. This sample lists fewer than 650,000 clones; approximately 88% were detected once. Around 8% of the sample is taken by the ten largest. The sample consisted of peripheral blood. These TCRs come from a woman in her fifties or sixties with COVID-19, enrolled during active disease.

The chain employs TRBV5-6 and TRBJ1-4; tentative D call: TRBD1 (5 bases). CDR3 length: 15 amino acids. The V gene lost 4 bases and the J gene lost 7 bases, with 17 bases spanning the gap. CDR1 SGHDT and CDR2 YYEEEE come from the germline V gene. The CDR3 here is CASSMIRDGGEKLFF. Here the CDR3 DNA reads TGTGCCAGCAGCATGATACGGGACGGGGGTGAAAAACTGTTTTTT.

The rearrangement links TRBV18 to TRBJ1-4, with 10 bases matching TRBD1. Germline lookup yields CDR1 KGHSH and CDR2 LQKENI. The CDR3 loop spans 15 amino acids. Trimming cost V 3 bases and J 8 bases; bases outside gene matches: 6. CDR3 coding DNA: TGTGCCAGCTCACCCCAGGACAGGGGGGACGAAAAACTGTTTTTT. This translates into CASSPQDRGDEKLFF.

V gene TRBV18 combines with J gene TRBJ1-1; TRBD1 might be the D (6 bases). This CDR3 has 14 amino acids. Trimming removed 7 bases from V and 1 base from J, with 13 bases in between. Germline loops: CDR1 KGHSH, CDR2 LQKENI. CDR3 in DNA: TGTGCCAGCTTAAGACAGGAATCGAACACTGAAGCTTTCTTT. Translated, it gives CASLRQESNTEAFF.